Listed here is a single TCR beta chain. The antigen is undetermined. Trimming stripped 8 bases from V and 0 bases from J, with 13 bases between. Germline loops: CDR1 SNHLY, CDR2 FYNNEI. The CDR3 length is 14 residues. This specimen belongs to a study of T cell responses to AZD1222 COVID-19 vaccine. General study findings and limits: Compared with day 0, the breadth and depth of the Spike-specific TCR repertoire rose significantly after two doses of AZD1222.

Repertoires were generated with immunoSEQ multiplex PCR, while TCRdb's copy carries only in-frame clones and drops some. The sample has over 90,000 clones, less than 90% seen once. The material was peripheral blood, obtained on day 0 of AZD1222 vaccination. This receptor was identified in an adult in good health. The genes are TRBV2 and TRBJ1-2; maybe TRBD1 (6 bases). As DNA, the CDR3 is TGTGCCAGCTCCGGACAGACTTCTAACTATGGCTACACCTTC. Residues: CASSGQTSNYGYTF.